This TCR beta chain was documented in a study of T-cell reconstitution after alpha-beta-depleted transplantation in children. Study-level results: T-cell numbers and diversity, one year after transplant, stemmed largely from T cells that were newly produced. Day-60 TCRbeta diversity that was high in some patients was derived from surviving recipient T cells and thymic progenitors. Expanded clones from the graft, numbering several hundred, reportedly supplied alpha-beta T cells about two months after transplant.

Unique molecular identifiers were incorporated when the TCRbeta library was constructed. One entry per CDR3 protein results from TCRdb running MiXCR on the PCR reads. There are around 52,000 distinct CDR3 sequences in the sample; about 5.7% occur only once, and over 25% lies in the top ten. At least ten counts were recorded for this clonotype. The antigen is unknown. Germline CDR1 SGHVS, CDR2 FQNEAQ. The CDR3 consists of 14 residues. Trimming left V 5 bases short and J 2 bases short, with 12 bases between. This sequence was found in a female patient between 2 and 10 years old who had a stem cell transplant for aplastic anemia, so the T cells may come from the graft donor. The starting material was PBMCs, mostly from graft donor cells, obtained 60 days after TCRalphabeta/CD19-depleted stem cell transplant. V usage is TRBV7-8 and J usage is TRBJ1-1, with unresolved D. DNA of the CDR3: TGTGCCAGCAGCCAACCAACTCTTAACACTGAAGCTTTCTTT. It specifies CASSQPTLNTEAFF. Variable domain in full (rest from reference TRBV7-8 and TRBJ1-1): GAGVSQSPRYKVAKRGQDVALRCDPISGHVSLFWYQQALGQGPEFLTYFQNEAQLDKSGLPSDRFFAERPEGSVSTLKIQRTQQEDSAVYLCASSQPTLNTEAFFGQGTRLTVV.